This T cell receptor (beta chain) was retrieved from a study of vaccination effects on CD4 cells after COVID-19. In regard to this clone: The antigen remains unidentified.

This CDR3 region has 16 residues. Germline CDR1 reads KGHDR; CDR2 reads SFDVKD. The V and J ends lost 3 bases and 4 bases, in that order; junction bases with no gene match: 7. Repertoires were generated with immunoSEQ multiplex PCR, while TCRdb's copy carries only in-frame clones and drops some. This sample has 65,000 to 85,000 clones, with about 80% found just once. Prior to sequencing, the ViraFEST assay stimulated PBMC with viral peptide pools, which expanded the antigen-specific CD4+ T cells. Cultured cells yielded isolated CD4+ T cells after less than 11 days. The healthy vaccine recipients, who had no prior SARS-CoV-2 infection, showed negative nucleocapsid antibodies.

The input for sequencing was CD4+ T cells from PBMCs cultured with SARS-CoV-2 spike peptides, taken before COVID-19 vaccination. The clonotype comes from a human donor who received a COVID-19 vaccine. The chain recombines TRBV24-1 with TRBJ1-2; 10 bases line up with TRBD1. CDR3 sequence (DNA): TGTGCCACCAGTGATACCGGGACAGGGGCAGTCTATGGCTACACCTTC. It yields the protein CATSDTGTGAVYGYTF.